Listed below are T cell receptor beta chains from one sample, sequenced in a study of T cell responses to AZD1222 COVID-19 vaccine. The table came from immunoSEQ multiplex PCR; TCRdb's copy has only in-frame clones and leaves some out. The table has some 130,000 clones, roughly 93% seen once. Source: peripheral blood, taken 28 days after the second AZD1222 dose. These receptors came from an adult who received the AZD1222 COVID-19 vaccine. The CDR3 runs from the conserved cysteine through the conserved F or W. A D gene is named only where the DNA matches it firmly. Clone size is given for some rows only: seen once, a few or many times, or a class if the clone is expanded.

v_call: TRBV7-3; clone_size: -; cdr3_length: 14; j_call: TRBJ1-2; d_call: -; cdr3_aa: CASSPLGGGFGYTF; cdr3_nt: TGTGCCAGCAGCCCGCTAGGGGGGGGATTTGGCTACACCTTC
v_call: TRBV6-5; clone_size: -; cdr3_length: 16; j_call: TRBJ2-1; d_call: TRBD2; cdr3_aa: CASSYRTSGNGDEQFF; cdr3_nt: TGTGCCAGCAGTTACCGGACTAGCGGGAACGGCGATGAGCAGTTCTTC
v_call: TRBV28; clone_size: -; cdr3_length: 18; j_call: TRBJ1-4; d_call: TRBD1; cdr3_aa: CASSRPGQGIGTNEKLFF; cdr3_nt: TGTGCCAGCAGCCGCCCGGGACAGGGTATTGGGACTAATGAAAAACTGTTTTTT
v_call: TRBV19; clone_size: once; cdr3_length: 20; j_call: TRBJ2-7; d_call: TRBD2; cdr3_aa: CASSTQGHLLAGGPPYEQYF; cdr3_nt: TGTGCCAGTAGTACCCAAGGCCACCTACTAGCGGGAGGGCCTCCCTACGAGCAGTACTTC
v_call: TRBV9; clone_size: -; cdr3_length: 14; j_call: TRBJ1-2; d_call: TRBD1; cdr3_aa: CASSDETGGKGYTF; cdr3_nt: TGTGCCAGCAGCGACGAGACAGGGGGCAAGGGCTACACCTTC
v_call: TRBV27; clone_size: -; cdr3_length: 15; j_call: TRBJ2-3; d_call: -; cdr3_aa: CASSYGTTSTDTQYF; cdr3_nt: TGTGCCAGCAGTTATGGGACCACTAGCACAGATACGCAGTATTTT
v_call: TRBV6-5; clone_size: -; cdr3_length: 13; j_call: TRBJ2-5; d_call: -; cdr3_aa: CASSQAPSETQYF; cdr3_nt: TGTGCCAGCAGCCAGGCCCCTAGCGAGACCCAGTACTTC
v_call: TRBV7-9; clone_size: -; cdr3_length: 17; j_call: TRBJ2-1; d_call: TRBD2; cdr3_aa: CASSPAWGGPTYNEQFF; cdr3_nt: TGTGCCAGCAGCCCAGCGTGGGGAGGGCCGACGTACAATGAGCAGTTCTTC
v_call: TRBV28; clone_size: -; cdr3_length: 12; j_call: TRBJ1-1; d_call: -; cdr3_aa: CASSLPLSEAFF; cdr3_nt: TGTGCCAGCAGCCTTCCGCTGTCTGAAGCTTTCTTT
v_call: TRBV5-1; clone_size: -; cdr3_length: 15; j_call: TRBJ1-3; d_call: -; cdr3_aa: CASSLHKSSGNTIYF; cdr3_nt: TGCGCCAGCAGCTTGCACAAGAGCTCTGGAAACACCATATATTTT
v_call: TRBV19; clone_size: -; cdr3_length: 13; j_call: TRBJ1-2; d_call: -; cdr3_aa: CASSTGQRYGYTF; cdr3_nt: TGTGCCAGTAGTACTGGGCAGCGCTATGGCTACACCTTC
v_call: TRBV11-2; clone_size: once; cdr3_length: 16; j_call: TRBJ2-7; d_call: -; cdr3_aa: CASSLHEGPTLYEQYF; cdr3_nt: TGTGCCAGCAGCCTACATGAAGGGCCGACCCTTTACGAGCAGTACTTC
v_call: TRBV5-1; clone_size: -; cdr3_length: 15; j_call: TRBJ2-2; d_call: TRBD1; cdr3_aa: CASSPQGQGTGELFF; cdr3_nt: TGCGCCAGCAGCCCTCAGGGACAGGGCACCGGGGAGCTGTTTTTT